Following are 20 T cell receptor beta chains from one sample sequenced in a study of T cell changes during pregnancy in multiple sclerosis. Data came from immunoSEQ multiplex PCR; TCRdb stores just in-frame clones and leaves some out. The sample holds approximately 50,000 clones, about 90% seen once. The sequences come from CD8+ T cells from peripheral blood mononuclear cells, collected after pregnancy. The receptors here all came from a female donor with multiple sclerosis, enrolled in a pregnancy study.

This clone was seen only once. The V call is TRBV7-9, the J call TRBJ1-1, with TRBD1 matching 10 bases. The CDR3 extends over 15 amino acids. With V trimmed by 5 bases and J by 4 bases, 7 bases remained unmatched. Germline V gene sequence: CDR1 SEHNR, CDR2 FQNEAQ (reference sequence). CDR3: CASSPGGQGFTEAFF. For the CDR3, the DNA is TGTGCCAGCAGCCCCGGGGGACAGGGGTTCACTGAAGCTTTCTTT.

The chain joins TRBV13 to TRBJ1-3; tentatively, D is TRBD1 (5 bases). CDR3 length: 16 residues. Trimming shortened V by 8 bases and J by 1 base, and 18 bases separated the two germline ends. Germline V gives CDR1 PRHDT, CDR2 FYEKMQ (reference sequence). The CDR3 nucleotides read TGTGCCAGCCGCGCTGCCGGGGGAAGGTCTGGAAACACCATATATTTT. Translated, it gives CASRAAGGRSGNTIYF.

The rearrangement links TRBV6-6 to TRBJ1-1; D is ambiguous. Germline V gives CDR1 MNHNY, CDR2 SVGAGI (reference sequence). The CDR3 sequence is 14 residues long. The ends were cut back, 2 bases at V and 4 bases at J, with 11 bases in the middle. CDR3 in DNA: TGTGCCAGCAGTTACGTCCGGGGTGGCACTGAAGCTTTCTTT. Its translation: CASSYVRGGTEAFF.

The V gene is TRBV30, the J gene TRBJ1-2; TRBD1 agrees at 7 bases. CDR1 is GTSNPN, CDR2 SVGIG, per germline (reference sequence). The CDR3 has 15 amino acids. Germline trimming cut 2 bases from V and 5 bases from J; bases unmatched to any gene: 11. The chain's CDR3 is CAWSPQGEVTYGYTF. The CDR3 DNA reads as TGTGCCTGGAGTCCGCAGGGGGAGGTCACGTATGGCTACACCTTC.

The DNA of the CDR3 is TGTGCCAGCAGTTTATGGGCTAGCGGGGGGGTTCGAGAGACCCAGTACTTC. Amino acid sequence: CASSLWASGGVRETQYF. V and J are TRBV27 and TRBJ2-5, with 12 bases that match TRBD2. Per the germline V gene, CDR1 is MNHEY and CDR2 is SMNVEV (reference sequence). The CDR3 extends over 17 amino acids. The ends lost 1 base at V and 4 bases at J; junction bases unmatched: 7.

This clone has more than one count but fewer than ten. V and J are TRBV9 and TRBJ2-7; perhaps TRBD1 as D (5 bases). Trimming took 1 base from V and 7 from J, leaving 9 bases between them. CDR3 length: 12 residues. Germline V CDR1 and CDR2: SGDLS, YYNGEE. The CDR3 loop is CASSVSGQEQYF. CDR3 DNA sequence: TGTGCCAGCAGCGTAAGTGGACAAGAGCAGTACTTC.

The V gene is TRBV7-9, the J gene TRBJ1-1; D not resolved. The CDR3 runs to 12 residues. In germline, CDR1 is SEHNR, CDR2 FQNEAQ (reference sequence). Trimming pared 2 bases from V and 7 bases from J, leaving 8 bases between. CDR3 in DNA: TGTGCCAGCAGCTTACTGAACTATGAAGCTTTCTTT. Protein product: CASSLLNYEAFF.

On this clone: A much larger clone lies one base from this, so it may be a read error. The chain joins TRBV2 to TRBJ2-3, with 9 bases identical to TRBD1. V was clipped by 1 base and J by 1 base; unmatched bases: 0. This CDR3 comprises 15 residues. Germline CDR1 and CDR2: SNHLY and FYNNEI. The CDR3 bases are TGTGCCAGCAGTGAAGGGACAGGGGGCACAGATACGCAGTATTTT. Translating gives CASSEGTGGTDTQYF.

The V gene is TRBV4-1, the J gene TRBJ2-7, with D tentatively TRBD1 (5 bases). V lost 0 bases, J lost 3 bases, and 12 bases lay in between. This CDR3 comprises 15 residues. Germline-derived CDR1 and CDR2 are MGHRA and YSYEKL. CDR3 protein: CASSQEPERGYEQYF. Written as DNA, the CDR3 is TGCGCCAGCAGCCAAGAGCCAGAAAGGGGCTACGAGCAGTACTTC.

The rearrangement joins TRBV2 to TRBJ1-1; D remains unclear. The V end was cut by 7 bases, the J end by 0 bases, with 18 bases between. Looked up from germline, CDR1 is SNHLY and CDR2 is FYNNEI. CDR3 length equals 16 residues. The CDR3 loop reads CASISLSGDLNTEAFF. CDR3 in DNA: TGTGCCAGCATTAGTCTGAGCGGCGATTTGAACACTGAAGCTTTCTTT.

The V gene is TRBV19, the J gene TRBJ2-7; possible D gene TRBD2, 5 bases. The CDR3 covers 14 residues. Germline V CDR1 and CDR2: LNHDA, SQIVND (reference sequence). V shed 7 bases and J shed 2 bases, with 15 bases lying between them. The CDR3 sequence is CASTPGRGPYEQYF. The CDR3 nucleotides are TGTGCCAGTACCCCCGGCCGCGGGCCCTACGAGCAGTACTTC.

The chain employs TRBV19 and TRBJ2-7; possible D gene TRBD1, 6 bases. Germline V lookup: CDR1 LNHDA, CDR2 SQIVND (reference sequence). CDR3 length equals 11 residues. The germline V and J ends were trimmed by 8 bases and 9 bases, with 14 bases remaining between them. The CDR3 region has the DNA TGTGCCAGTGGGGTACAGGGAGTGCAGTACTTC. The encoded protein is CASGVQGVQYF.

CDR3 sequence (DNA): TGTGCCAGCAGCCGGACTAGCGGGGTTTTTTACAATGAGCAGTTCTTC. Its protein is CASSRTSGVFYNEQFF. V is TRBV27 and J is TRBJ2-1, with 12 bases that match TRBD2. CDR1 is MNHEY and CDR2 is SMNVEV in the germline V gene (reference sequence). V was clipped by 6 bases and J by 4 bases; unmatched bases: 7. This CDR3 has 16 amino acids.

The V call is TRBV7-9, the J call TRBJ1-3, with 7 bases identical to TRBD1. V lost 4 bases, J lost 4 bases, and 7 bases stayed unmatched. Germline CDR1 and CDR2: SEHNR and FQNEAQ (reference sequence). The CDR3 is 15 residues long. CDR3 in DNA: TGTGCCAGCAGCTCTACAGGGGCGGACGGAAACACCATATATTTT. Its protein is CASSSTGADGNTIYF.

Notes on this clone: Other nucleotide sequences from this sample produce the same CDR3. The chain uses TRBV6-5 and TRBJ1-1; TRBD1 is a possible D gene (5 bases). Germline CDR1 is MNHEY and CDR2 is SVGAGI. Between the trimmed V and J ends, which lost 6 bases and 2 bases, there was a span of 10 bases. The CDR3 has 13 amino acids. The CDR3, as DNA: TGTGCCAGCAGCCCCCAGGGAAACACTGAAGCTTTCTTT. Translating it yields CASSPQGNTEAFF.

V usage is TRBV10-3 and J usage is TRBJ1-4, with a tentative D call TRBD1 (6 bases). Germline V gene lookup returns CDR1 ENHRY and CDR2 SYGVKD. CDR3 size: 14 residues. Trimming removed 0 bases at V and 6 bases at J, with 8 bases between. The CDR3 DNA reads TGTGCCATCAGTGAGTCGGCAGGGGATGAAAAACTGTTTTTT. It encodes CAISESAGDEKLFF.

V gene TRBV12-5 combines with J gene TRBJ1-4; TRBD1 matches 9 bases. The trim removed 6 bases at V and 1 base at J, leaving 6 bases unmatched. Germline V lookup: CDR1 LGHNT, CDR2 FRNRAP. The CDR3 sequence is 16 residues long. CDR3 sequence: CASGPDRGETNEKLFF. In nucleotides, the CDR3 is TGTGCTAGTGGACCGGACAGGGGAGAAACTAATGAAAAACTGTTTTTT.

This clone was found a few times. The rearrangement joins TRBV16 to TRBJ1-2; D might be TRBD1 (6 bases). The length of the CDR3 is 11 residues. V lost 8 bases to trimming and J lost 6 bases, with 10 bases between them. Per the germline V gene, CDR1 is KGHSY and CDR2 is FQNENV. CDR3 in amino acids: CASPQGDGYTF. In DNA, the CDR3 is TGTGCCAGCCCACAGGGAGATGGCTACACCTTC. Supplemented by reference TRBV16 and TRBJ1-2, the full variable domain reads GEEVAQTPKHLVRGEGQKAKLYCAPIKGHSYVFWYQQVLKNEFKFLISFQNENVFDETGMPKERFSAKCLPNSPCSLEIQATKLEDSAVYFCASPQGDGYTFGSGTRLTVV.

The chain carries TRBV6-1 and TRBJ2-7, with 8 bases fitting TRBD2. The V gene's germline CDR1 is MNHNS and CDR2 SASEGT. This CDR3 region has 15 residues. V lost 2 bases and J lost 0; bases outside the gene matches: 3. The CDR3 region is CASSEWAGGSYEQYF. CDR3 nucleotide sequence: TGTGCCAGCAGTGAATGGGCGGGGGGCTCCTACGAGCAGTACTTC.

DNA for the CDR3: TGTGCCAGCAGCCGAGGGGGAACCTATGGCTACACCTTC. Translating it yields CASSRGGTYGYTF. This chain joins TRBV13 and TRBJ1-2; D is perhaps TRBD1 (6 bases). The CDR3 has 13 residues. Germline loops: CDR1 PRHDT, CDR2 FYEKMQ (reference sequence). V lost 5 bases and J lost 4, with 11 bases in between.